The next 14 T cell receptor beta chains were all read from a single sample in a study of molecular identifiers for immune sequencing clone quantification. TCRdb passed the PCR reads through MiXCR, listing each CDR3 protein once. The table shows just over 35,000 distinct CDR3 sequences, with roughly 19% occurring only once. The sample was naive CD8+ T cells from blood, with Jurkat cell RNA spiked in. The subset was: FACS-sorted CD8+CD4-CCR7+CD45RA+ naive T cells. The source is a human donor in good health. Some libraries in this study had Jurkat cell RNA spiked in.

This clonotype was recorded at least ten times. The chain is built from TRBV14 and TRBJ2-1; TRBD2 matches at 8 bases. The J segment lost 3 bases and the V segment lost 0 bases, leaving 4 bases of the junction unmatched. From germline, CDR1 is SGHDN and CDR2 FVKESK. CDR3 length: 16 residues. CDR3 sequence: CASSQEIAGSYNEQFF. The CDR3 nucleotides are TGTGCCAGCAGCCAAGAAATAGCGGGGAGCTACAATGAGCAGTTCTTC.

The rearrangement uses TRBV12-3 or TRBV12-4 and TRBJ1-2; 8 nucleotides line up with TRBD1. V shed 3 bases, J shed 3 bases, and the junction held 9 bases outside the gene matches. This CDR3 contains 16 residues. The CDR3 region is CASSFRQGASYYGYTF. DNA for the CDR3: TGTGCCAGCAGTTTTCGGCAGGGGGCATCGTACTATGGCTACACCTTC.

This clonotype appeared a few times. This chain joins TRBV14 and TRBJ2-2; perhaps TRBD1 as D (6 bases). Germline V gives CDR1 SGHDN, CDR2 FVKESK. The V and J ends lost 5 bases and 3 bases respectively, with 19 bases between them. The CDR3 contains 17 residues. The DNA for the CDR3 is TGTGCCAGCAGCGCTAGAACGACAGGAGCGGACACCGGGGAGCTGTTTTTT. It translates to CASSARTTGADTGELFF.

As for this clonotype: Sequence at one end of the junction differs from germline and may be a read error. The chain has TRBV7-6 and TRBJ2-3, with D uncertain. The CDR3 is 14 amino acids. The V gene's germline CDR1 is SGHVS and CDR2 FNYEAQ. The CDR3, as DNA: TGTGCCAGCAGCTTAGTCCGCCACACAGATACGCGGTATTTT. Its protein product is CASSLVRHTDTRYF.

This clonotype appeared a few times. This CDR3 reads CASSQDRTANTGELFF. CDR3 sequence (DNA): TGTGCCAGCAGCCAAGACAGGACAGCGAACACCGGGGAGCTGTTTTTT. J is TRBJ2-2 and V is TRBV4-2; the D gene is possibly TRBD1 (6 bases). CDR1 is LGHNA, CDR2 YNFKEQ, per germline. This CDR3 has 16 residues. V gave up 0 bases and J gave up 0 bases, with 8 bases separating them.

V is TRBV20-1 and J is TRBJ2-5, with D possibly TRBD2 on 6 matching bases. CDR1 and CDR2 from the germline V gene are DFQATT and SNEGSKA (reference sequence). Trimming left V 1 base short and J 5 bases short, with 8 bases between. The CDR3 has 12 amino acids. CDR3 sequence: CSARGGGETQYF. The DNA of the CDR3 is TGCAGTGCTAGAGGAGGAGGGGAGACCCAGTACTTC.

This clonotype was counted at least ten times. This chain joins TRBV19 and TRBJ2-3; TRBD1 agrees at 10 bases. Per germline, CDR1 LNHDA and CDR2 SQIVND (reference sequence). The junction had 3 bases not matched to a gene; V was cut back by 5 bases and J by 10 bases. The CDR3 covers 12 residues. CDR3 amino acids: CASSGTGASQYF. Here the CDR3 DNA reads TGTGCCAGTAGTGGGACAGGGGCATCGCAGTATTTT. Supplemented by reference TRBV19 and TRBJ2-3, the full variable domain reads DGGITQSPKYLFRKEGQNVTLSCEQNLNHDAMYWYRQDPGQGLRLIYYSQIVNDFQKGDIAEGYSVSREKKESFPLTVTSAQKNPTAFYLCASSGTGASQYFGPGTRLTVL.

This clonotype was counted many times. The chain links TRBV4-2 to TRBJ2-5; D gene unclear. This CDR3 is 14 amino acids long. Looked up from germline, CDR1 is LGHNA and CDR2 is YNFKEQ. Trimming cost V 4 bases and J 0 bases, with 9 bases left between them. The CDR3 region is CASSPAGYQETQYF. CDR3 nucleotide sequence: TGTGCCAGCAGCCCCGCCGGGTACCAAGAGACCCAGTACTTC.

Note on this clonotype: A much larger clone sits a single nucleotide away, making a read error possible. The V and J genes are TRBV7-9 and TRBJ1-5, with 8 bases lining up with TRBD1. CDR3 length: 15 residues. Per the germline V gene, CDR1 is SEHNR and CDR2 is FQNEAQ (reference sequence). In DNA form, the CDR3 reads TGTGCCCGCAGCTCCGGACAGGGAGGGCATCAGCCCCAGCATTTT. Its translation is CARSSGQGGHQPQHF.

Ten or more counts support this clonotype. V usage is TRBV5-1 and J usage is TRBJ2-3, with D possibly called TRBD1 or TRBD2 (6 bases each). Between the trimmed V and J ends, which lost 1 base and 13 bases, there was a span of 28 bases. This CDR3 comprises 17 residues. Germline assignment: CDR1 SGHRS and CDR2 YFSETQ. DNA of the CDR3: TGCGCCAGCAGCTTGAACCCCCCGGGACTCGATCATTCAGGGGAGTATTTT. Protein product: CASSLNPPGLDHSGEYF. The full variable domain, rest sourced from reference TRBV5-1 and TRBJ2-3, is KAGVTQTPRYLIKTRGQQVTLSCSPISGHRSVSWYQQTPGQGLQFLFEYFSETQRNKGNFPGRFSGRQFSNSRSEMNVSTLELGDSALYLCASSLNPPGLDHSGEYFGPGTRLTVL.

Turning to this clonotype: A much bigger clone sits one base away, suggesting this may be a read error. The conserved phenylalanine or tryptophan is not found at the CDR3 terminus, so this likely reflects a read error. The chain recombines TRBV19 with TRBJ2-3; the D is unclear. The V gene lost 3 bases and the J gene lost 4 bases, with 8 bases spanning the gap. In germline, CDR1 is LNHDA, CDR2 SQIVND (reference sequence). The CDR3 loop spans 13 amino acids. The CDR3: CASSITSADTQYL. CDR3 coding DNA: TGTGCCAGTAGTATCACCAGCGCAGATACGCAGTATTTA.

This clonotype came up many times. The chain recombines TRBV7-2 with TRBJ1-1; D gene unclear. Germline values: CDR1 SGHTA, CDR2 FQGNSA. CDR3 size: 12 residues. Deletions cut 5 bases from V and 5 bases from J, with 9 bases between. The CDR3 DNA reads as TGTGCCAGCAGCGCGACGGGGACTGAAGCTTTCTTT. It specifies CASSATGTEAFF.

Note on this clonotype: One base away lies a much larger clone, so this may be a sequencing read error. The chain couples TRBV20-1 to TRBJ2-5; D uncertain. Trimming shortened V by 2 bases and J by 4 bases, and 11 bases separated the two germline ends. Looked up from germline, CDR1 is DFQATT and CDR2 is SNEGSKA (reference sequence). The CDR3 spans 13 residues. CDR3 in amino acids: CSARHGPRETQYF. In DNA form, the CDR3 reads TGCAGTGCTAGACACGGGCCTCGAGAGACCCAGTACTTC.

This clonotype was seen just once. One base away lies a much larger clone, so this may be a sequencing read error. This sequence joins TRBV28 and TRBJ1-1, with D unclear. CDR3 length equals 14 residues. Per the germline V gene, CDR1 is MDHEN and CDR2 is SYDVKM. CDR3 amino acids: CAGSLRGMNTEAFF. CDR3 sequence (DNA): TGTGCCGGCAGTTTAAGAGGCATGAACACTGAAGCTTTCTTT.